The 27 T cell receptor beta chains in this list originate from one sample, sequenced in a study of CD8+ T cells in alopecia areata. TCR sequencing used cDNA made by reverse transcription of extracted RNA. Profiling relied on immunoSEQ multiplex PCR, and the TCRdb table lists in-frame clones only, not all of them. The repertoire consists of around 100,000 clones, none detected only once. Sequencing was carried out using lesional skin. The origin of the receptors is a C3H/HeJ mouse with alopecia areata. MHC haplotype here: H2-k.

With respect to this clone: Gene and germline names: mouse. The covered CDR3 bases are TGCACCTGCAGTGCAGACTCAGGGGTTTGGGCAGAA. This translates into CTCSADSGVWAE. The entire CDR3 protein reads CTCSADSGVWAETLYF. V and J are TRBV1 and TRBJ2-3, with D tentatively TRBD1 (6 bases). The read finishes 4 residues shy of the CDR3 end, and the germline J gene is used to complete it. Germline V gene data show CDR1 as NSQYPW and CDR2 as LRSPGD (reference sequence). The CDR3 totals 16 residues. V was pared by 0 bases and J by 3 bases, with 13 bases between.

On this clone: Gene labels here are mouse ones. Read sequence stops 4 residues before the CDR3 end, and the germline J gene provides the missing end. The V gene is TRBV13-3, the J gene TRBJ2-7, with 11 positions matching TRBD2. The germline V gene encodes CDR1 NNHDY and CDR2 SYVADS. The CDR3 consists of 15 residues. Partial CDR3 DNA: TGTGCCAGCAGTGATGATCGGACTGGGGGGTAT. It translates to CASSDDRTGGY. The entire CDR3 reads CASSDDRTGGYEQYF.

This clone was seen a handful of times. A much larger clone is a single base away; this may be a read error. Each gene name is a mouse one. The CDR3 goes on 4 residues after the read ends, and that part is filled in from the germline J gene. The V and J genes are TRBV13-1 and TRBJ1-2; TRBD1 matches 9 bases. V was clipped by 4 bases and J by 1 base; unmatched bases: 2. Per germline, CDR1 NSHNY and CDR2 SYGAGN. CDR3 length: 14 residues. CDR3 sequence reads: CASSQGQGNSDYTF. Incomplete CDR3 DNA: TGTGCCAGCAGTCAGGGACAGGGAAACTCC.

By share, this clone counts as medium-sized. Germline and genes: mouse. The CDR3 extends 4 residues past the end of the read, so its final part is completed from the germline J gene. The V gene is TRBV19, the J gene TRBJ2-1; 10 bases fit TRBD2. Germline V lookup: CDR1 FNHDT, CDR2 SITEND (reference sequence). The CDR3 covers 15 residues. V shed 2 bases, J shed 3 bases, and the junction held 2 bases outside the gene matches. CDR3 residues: CASSIWGGSYAEQFF. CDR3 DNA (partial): TGTGCCAGCAGTATCTGGGGGGGCTCCTATGCT.

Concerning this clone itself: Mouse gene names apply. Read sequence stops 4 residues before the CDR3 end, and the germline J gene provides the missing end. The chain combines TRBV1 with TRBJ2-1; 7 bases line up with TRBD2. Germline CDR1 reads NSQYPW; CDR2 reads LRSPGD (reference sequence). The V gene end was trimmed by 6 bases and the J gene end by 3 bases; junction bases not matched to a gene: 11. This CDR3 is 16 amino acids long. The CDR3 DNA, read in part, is TGCACCTGCAGCAGGGACCGGGGGGGTATCTATGCT. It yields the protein CTCSRDRGGIYA. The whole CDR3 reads CTCSRDRGGIYAEQFF.

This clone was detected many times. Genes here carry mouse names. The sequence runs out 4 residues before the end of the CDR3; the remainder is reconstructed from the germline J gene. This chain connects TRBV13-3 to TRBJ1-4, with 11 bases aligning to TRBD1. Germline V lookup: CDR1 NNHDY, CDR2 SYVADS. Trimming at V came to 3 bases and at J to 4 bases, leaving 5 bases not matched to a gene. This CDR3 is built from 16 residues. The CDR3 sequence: CASSASGTGGNERLFF. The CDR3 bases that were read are TGTGCCAGCAGTGCCTCCGGGACAGGGGGCAACGAA. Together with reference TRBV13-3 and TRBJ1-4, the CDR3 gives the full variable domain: EAAVTQSPRSKVAVTGGKVTLSCHQTNNHDYMYWYRQDTGHGLRLIHYSYVADSTEKGDIPDGYKASRPSQENFSLILELASLSQTAVYFCASSASGTGGNERLFFGHGTKLSVL.

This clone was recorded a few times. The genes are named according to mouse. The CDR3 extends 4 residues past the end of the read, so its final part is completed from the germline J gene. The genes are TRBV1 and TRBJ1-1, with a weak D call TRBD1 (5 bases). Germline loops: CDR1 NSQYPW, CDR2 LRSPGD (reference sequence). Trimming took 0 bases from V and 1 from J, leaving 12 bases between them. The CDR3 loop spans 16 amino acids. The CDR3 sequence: CTCSAEEGKVNTEVFF. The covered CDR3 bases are TGCACCTGCAGTGCAGAGGAGGGGAAGGTAAACACA.

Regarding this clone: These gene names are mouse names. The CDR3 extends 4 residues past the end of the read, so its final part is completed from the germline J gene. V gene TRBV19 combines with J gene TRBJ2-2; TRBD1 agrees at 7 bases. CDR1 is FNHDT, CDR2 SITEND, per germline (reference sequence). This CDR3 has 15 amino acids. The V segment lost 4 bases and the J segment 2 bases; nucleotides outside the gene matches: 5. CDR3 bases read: TGTGCCAGCAGTCTTCCGGGACAGAACACCGGG. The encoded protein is CASSLPGQNTG. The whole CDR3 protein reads CASSLPGQNTGQLYF.

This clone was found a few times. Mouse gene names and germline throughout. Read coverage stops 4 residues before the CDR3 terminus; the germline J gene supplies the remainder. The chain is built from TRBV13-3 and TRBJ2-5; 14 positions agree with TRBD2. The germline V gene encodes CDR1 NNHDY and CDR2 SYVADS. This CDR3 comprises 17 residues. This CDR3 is CASSDVGTGGAEDTQYF. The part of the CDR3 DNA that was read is TGTGCCAGCAGTGATGTCGGGACTGGGGGGGCTGAAGAC.

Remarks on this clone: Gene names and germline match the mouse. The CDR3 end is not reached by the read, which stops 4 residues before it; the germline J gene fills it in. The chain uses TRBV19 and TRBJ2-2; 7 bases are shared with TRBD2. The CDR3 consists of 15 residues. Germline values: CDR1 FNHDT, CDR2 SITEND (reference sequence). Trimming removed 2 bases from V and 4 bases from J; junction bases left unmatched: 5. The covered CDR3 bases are TGTGCCAGCAGTATTCGCTGGGGGACCACCGGG. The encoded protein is CASSIRWGTTG. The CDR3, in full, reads CASSIRWGTTGQLYF.

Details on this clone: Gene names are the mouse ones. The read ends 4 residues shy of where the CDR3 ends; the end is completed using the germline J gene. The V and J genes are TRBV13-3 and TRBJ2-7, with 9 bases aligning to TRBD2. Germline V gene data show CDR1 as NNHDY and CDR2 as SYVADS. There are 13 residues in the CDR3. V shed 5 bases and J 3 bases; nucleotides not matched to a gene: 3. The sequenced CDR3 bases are TGTGCCAGCAGCCGCTGGGGGGGCTAT. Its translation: CASSRWGGY. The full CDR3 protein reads CASSRWGGYEQYF.

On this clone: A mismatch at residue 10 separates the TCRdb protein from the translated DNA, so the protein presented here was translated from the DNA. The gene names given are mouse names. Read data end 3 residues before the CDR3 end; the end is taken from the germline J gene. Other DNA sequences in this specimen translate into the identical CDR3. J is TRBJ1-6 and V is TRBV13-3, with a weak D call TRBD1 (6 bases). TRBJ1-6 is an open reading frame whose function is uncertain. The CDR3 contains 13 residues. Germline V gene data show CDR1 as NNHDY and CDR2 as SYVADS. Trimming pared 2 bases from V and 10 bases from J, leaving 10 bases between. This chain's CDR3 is CASSEGGGSPLYF. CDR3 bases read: TGTGCCAGCAGTGAGGGGGGCGGCTCGCCC.

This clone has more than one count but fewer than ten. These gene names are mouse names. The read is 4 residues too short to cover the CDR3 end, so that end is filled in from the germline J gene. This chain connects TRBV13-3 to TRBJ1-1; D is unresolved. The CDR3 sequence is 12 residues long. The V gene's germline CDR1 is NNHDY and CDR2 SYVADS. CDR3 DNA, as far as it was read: TGTGCCAGCAGTGATGCTACAGAA. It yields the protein CASSDATE. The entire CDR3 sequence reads CASSDATEEVFF.

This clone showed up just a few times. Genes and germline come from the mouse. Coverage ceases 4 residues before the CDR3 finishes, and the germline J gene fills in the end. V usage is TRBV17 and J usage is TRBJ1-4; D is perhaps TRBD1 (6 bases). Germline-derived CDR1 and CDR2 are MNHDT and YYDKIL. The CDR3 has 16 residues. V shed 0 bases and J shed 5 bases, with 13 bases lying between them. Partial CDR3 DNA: TGTGCTAGCAGTAGAGACGCCGGGACATTAAACGAA. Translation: CASSRDAGTLNE. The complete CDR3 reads CASSRDAGTLNERLFF.

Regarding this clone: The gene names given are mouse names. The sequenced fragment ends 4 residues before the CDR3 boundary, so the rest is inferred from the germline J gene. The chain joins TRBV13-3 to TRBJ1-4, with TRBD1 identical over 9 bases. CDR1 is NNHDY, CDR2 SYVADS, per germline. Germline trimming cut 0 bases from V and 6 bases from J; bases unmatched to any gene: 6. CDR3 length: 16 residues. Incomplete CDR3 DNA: TGTGCCAGCAGTGATGCAGGGGGGACAGGGTACGAA. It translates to CASSDAGGTGYE. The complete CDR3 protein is CASSDAGGTGYERLFF.

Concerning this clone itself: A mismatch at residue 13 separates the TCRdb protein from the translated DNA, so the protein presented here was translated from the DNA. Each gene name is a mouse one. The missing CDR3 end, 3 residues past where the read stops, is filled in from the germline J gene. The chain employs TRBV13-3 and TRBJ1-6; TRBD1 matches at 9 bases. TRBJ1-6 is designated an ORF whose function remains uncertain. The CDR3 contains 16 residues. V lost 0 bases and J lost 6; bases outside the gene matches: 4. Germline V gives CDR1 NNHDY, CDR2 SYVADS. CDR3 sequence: CASSDEGQGVNSPLYF. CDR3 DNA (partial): TGTGCCAGCAGTGATGAGGGACAGGGTGTTAATTCGCCC.

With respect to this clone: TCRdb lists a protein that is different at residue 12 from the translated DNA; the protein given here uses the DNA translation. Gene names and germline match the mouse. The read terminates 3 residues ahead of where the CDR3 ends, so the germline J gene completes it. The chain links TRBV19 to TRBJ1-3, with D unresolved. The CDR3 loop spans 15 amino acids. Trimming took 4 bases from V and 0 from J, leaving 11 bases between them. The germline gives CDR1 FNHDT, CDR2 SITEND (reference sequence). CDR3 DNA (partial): TGTGCCAGCAGTCCGCTCAGGTATTCTGGAAATACG. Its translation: CASSPLRYSGNT. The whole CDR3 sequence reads CASSPLRYSGNTLYF.

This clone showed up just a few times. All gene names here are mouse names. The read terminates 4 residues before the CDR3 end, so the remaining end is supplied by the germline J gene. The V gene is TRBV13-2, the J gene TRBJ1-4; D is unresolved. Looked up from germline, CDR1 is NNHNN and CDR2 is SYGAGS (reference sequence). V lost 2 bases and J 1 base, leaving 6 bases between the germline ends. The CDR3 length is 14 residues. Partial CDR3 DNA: TGTGCCAGCGGTGACGACAATTCCAACGAA. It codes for CASGDDNSNE. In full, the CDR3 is CASGDDNSNERLFF.

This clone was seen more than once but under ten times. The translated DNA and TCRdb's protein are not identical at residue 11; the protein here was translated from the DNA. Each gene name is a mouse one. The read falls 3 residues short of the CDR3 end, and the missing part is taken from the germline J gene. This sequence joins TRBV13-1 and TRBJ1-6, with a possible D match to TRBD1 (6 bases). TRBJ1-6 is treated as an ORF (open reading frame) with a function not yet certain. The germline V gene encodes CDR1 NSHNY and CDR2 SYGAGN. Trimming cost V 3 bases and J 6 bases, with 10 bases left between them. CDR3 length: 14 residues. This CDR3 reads CASSGYRVNSPLYF. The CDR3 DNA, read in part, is TGTGCCAGCAGTGGGTACAGGGTTAATTCGCCC.

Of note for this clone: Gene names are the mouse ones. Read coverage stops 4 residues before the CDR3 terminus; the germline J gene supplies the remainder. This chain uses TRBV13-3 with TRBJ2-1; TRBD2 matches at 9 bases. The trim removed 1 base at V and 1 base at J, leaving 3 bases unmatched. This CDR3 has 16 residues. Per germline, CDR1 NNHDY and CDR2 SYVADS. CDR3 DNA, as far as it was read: TGTGCCAGCAGTGATAGGACTGGGGTGAACTATGCT. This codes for CASSDRTGVNYA. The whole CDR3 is CASSDRTGVNYAEQFF.

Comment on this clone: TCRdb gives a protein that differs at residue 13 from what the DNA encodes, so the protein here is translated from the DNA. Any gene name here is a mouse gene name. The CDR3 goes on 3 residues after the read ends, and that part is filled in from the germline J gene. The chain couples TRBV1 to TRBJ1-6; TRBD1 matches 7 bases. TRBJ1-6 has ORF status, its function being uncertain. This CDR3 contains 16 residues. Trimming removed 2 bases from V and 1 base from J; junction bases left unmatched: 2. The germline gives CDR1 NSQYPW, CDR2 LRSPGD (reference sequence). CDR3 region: CTCSAPQGSYNSPLYF. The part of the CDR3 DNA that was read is TGCACCTGCAGTGCACCACAGGGGTCCTATAATTCGCCC.

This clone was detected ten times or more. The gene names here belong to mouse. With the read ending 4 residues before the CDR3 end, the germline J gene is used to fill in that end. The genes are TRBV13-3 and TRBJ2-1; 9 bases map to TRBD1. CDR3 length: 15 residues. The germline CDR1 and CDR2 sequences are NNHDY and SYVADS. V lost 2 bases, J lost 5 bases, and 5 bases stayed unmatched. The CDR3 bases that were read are TGTGCCAGCAGTGAAAGAGGGACAGGGAATGCT. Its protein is CASSERGTGNA. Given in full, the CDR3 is CASSERGTGNAEQFF.

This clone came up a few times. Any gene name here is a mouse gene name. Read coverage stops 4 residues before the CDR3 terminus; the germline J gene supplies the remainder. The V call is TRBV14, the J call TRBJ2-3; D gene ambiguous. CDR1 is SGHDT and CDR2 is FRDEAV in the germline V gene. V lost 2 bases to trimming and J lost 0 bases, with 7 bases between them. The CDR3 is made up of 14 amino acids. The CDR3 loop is CASSFPASAETLYF. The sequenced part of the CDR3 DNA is TGTGCCAGCAGTTTTCCAGCTAGTGCAGAA.

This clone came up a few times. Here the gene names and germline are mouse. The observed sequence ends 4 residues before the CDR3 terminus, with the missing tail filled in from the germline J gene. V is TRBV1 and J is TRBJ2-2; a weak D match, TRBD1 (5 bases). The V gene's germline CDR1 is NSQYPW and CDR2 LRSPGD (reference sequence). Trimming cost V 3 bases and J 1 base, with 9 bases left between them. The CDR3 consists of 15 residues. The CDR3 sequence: CTCSAREENTGQLYF. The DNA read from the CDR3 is TGCACCTGCAGTGCCAGGGAAGAAAACACCGGG.

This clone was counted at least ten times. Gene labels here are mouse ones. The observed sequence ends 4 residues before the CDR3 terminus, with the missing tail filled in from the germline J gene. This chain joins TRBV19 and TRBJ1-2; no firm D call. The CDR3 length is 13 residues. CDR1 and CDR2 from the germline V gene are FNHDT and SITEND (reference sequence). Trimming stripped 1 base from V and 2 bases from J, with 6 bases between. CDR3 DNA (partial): TGTGCCAGCAGTATAACCAGGAACTCC. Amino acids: CASSITRNS. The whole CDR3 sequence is CASSITRNSDYTF.

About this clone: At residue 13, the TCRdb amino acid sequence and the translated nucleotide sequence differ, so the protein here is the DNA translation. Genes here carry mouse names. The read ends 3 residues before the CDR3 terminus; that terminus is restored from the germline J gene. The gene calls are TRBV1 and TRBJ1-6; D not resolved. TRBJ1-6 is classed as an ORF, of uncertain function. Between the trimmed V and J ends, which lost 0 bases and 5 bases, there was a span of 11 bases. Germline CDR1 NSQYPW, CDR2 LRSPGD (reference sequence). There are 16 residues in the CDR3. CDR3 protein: CTCSADPGSNNSPLYF. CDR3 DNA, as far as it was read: TGCACCTGCAGTGCAGATCCAGGCAGCAATAATTCGCCC.

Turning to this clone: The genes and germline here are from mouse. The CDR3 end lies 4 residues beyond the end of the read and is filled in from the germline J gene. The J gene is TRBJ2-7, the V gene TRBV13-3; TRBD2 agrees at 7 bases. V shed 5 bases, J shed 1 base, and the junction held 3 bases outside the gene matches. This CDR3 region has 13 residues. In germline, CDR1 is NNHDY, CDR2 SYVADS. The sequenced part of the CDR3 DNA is TGTGCCAGCAGCTCCTGGGGGTCCTAT. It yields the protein CASSSWGSY. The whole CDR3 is CASSSWGSYEQYF.